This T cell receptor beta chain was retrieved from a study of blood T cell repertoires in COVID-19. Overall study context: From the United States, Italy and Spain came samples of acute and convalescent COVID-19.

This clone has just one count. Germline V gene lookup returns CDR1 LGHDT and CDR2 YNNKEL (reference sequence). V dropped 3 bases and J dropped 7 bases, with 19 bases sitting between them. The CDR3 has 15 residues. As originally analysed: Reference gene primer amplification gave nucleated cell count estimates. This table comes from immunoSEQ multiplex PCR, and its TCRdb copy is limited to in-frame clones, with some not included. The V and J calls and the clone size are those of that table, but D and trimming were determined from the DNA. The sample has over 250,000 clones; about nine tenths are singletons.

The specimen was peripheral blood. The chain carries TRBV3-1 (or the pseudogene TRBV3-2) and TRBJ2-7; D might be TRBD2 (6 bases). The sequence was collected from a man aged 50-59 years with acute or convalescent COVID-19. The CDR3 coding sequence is TGTGCCAGCAGCCACAGAGGAGGGGACGACCTGGAGCAGTACTTC. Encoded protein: CASSHRGGDDLEQYF.